This T cell receptor beta chain was documented in a study of blood T cell repertoires in COVID-19. Study context: Researchers got acute and convalescent COVID-19 samples from the United States, Italy and Spain. PBMCs, B-cell-depleted T cells, or T cells were the source of the cDNA or gDNA that made up the material.

In the authors' workflow: Amplification from reference gene primers served as the basis for estimated nucleated cell counts. Profiling relied on immunoSEQ multiplex PCR, and the TCRdb table lists in-frame clones only, not all of them. That table is the source of V, J and clone size, and D and trimming were worked out from the DNA. The sample has tens of thousands of clones, around four fifths seen once. CDR1 is LGHNA, CDR2 YNFKEQ, per germline. Trimming removed 1 base from V and 1 base from J; junction bases left unmatched: 5. This CDR3 comprises 16 residues. Sequences were obtained from peripheral blood. The receptor was isolated from a human donor in a cohort sampled during active COVID-19. The rearrangement links TRBV4-2 to TRBJ1-2, with 8 nucleotides matching TRBD1. CDR3 amino acids: CASSQGGTGVNYGYTF. CDR3 bases: TGTGCCAGCAGCCAAGGTGGGACAGGAGTTAACTATGGCTACACCTTC.